This is a list of T cell receptor beta chains from one sample in a study of response to subunit inactivated influenza vaccine. TCRdb passed the RT-PCR reads through MiXCR, listing each CDR3 protein once. The sample gives about 500,000 distinct CDR3 sequences, 16% of which show up once; 3% to 3.5% is in the top ten. Here the sequenced sample was CD4+ T cells sorted from PBMCs, taken less than 30 months after vaccination. The receptors here all came from a man between 50 and 75 years old who received an inactivated influenza vaccine. The CDR3 runs from the conserved cysteine through the conserved F or W. D genes are given only for firm matches. Expanded clones get a size class; other rows say once, few or many, or leave the size out.

V	size	J	length	D	DNA	CDR3
TRBV4-3	few	TRBJ2-2	15	.	TGCGCCAGCAGCCAAGACGGGAGTGAGACCGGGGAGCTGTTTTTT	CASSQDGSETGELFF
TRBV20-1	once	TRBJ1-5	13	.	TGCAGTGCGAACAAAGGGTTGGATCAGCCCCAGCATTTT	CSANKGLDQPQHF
TRBV12-3/TRBV12-4	few	TRBJ2-4	18	TRBD2	TGTGCCAGCAGTTTAGGGGGACTAGCGGGGCCATGGGGAAACATTCAGTACTTC	CASSLGGLAGPWGNIQYF
TRBV5-1	.	TRBJ2-2	15	.	TGCGCCAGCAGAGAATGGACAATGAACACCGGGGAGCTGTTTTTT	CASREWTMNTGELFF
TRBV6-2/TRBV6-3	.	TRBJ1-1	14	.	TGTGCCAGCAGTGTGGCAGGGCGGAACACTGAAGCTTTCTTT	CASSVAGRNTEAFF
TRBV12-3/TRBV12-4	.	TRBJ2-1	14	TRBD1	TGTGCCAGCAGGCTCCATGGGACAGGCAATGAGCAGTTCTTC	CASRLHGTGNEQFF
TRBV4-2	few	TRBJ2-7	14	.	TGTGCCACCCCTGGGGCAGGGGAGTCCTACGAGCAGTACTTC	CATPGAGESYEQYF
TRBV5-6	few	TRBJ2-1	13	.	TGTGCCAGCAGCCCCAAAGGGGGGACCGAGCAGTTCTTC	CASSPKGGTEQFF
TRBV12-3/TRBV12-4	.	TRBJ2-7	14	.	TGTGCCAGCAGGGCGACGGTCAGAATGTACGAGCAGTACTTC	CASRATVRMYEQYF
TRBV6-1	few	TRBJ2-5	14	TRBD2	TGTGCCAGCGGAACCGGGACTAGTGCAGAGACCCAGTACTTC	CASGTGTSAETQYF
TRBV6-1	.	TRBJ1-5	13	.	TGTGCCAGCAGTGAAGACGGGAATCAGCCCCAGCATTTT	CASSEDGNQPQHF
TRBV29-1	few	TRBJ2-3	10	.	TGCAGCGTTGATGGAGATACGCAGTATTTT	CSVDGDTQYF
TRBV4-3	few	TRBJ1-6	17	TRBD1	TGCGCCAGCAGCCACATAAGGACAGGGAATTATAATTCACCCCTCCACTTT	CASSHIRTGNYNSPLHF
TRBV28	.	TRBJ2-3	14	.	TGTGCCAGCAGTGACGGGGCTACCCTGGATACGCAGTATTTT	CASSDGATLDTQYF
TRBV5-1	.	TRBJ1-2	14	.	TGCGCCAGCAGGCGGGACCGAGGGGGCTATGGCTACACCTTC	CASRRDRGGYGYTF
TRBV20-1	few	TRBJ2-5	13	TRBD1	TGCAGTGCTAGGAAGGGACAGCAAGAGACCCAGTACTTC	CSARKGQQETQYF
TRBV7-2	.	TRBJ1-1	14	TRBD1	TGTGCCAGCAGCATCGGACAGGTCAACACTGAAGCTTTCTTT	CASSIGQVNTEAFF
TRBV12-3/TRBV12-4	.	TRBJ2-3	15	.	TGTGCCAGCAGCCTGGGAGTCTCTAGCACAGATACGCAGTATTTT	CASSLGVSSTDTQYF
TRBV7-2	.	TRBJ1-5	14	TRBD1	TGTGCCAGCAGCCCGACAGGGTTGGGACAGCCCCAGCATTTT	CASSPTGLGQPQHF
TRBV4-3	few	TRBJ2-5	13	.	TGCGCCAGCAGCCAAGACAGGACTAAGACCCAGTACTTC	CASSQDRTKTQYF
TRBV20-1	.	TRBJ2-1	12	.	TGCAGTGCTAGCCACAGGCAGAATGAGCAGTTCTTC	CSASHRQNEQFF
TRBV3-1	.	TRBJ1-4	16	.	TGTGCCAGCAGCCAAGATCCTGGGTTGAAAAATGAAAAACTGTTTTTT	CASSQDPGLKNEKLFF
TRBV29-1	many	TRBJ2-5	11	.	TGCAGCGTGGGGGGACGAGAGACCCAGTACTTC	CSVGGRETQYF
TRBV7-9	few	TRBJ1-2	15	.	TGTGCCAGCAGCACAGGATTTGGGGGTATCGGCGGCTACACCTTC	CASSTGFGGIGGYTF
TRBV28	.	TRBJ2-7	17	.	TGTGCCAGCAGTTTACCCCTCTTTCAGACGGCGGGGTACGAGCAGTACTTC	CASSLPLFQTAGYEQYF
TRBV6-2/TRBV6-3	many	TRBJ2-1	12	.	TGTGCCAGCAGTTACATAGTCTATGAGCAGTTCTTC	CASSYIVYEQFF
TRBV3-1	few	TRBJ1-1	13	.	TGTGCCAGCAGCCAAGTGGAGAACACTGAAGCTTTCTTT	CASSQVENTEAFF
TRBV6-1	.	TRBJ2-3	16	TRBD2	TGTGCCAGCAGTCCAACGGGACTAAGTAGAAGAGATACGCAGTATTTT	CASSPTGLSRRDTQYF
TRBV12-3/TRBV12-4	few	TRBJ2-4	12	TRBD2	TGTGCCAGCAAGCCCGGGGGGTACATTCAGTACTTC	CASKPGGYIQYF
TRBV10-3	few	TRBJ1-5	13	.	TGTGCCATCAGTGATAGGGTCAATCAGCCCCAGCATTTT	CAISDRVNQPQHF
TRBV29-1	.	TRBJ1-1	13	.	TGCAGCACTACTTCGTGGGCTGGAACTGAAGCTTTCTTT	CSTTSWAGTEAFF
TRBV2	many	TRBJ2-7	14	TRBD1	TGTGCCAGCAGTACAGGGGTCCTCTCCTACGAGCAGTACTTC	CASSTGVLSYEQYF
TRBV9	.	TRBJ1-2	14	.	TGTGCCAGCAGCCGTAGGGGGACCGGTGATGGCTACACCTTC	CASSRRGTGDGYTF
TRBV5-1	.	TRBJ1-1	16	.	TGCGCCAGCAGCTTGGATTCGCAGGGATGGAACACTGAAGCTTTCTTT	CASSLDSQGWNTEAFF
TRBV28	.	TRBJ2-1	14	.	TGTGCCAGCAGCGATGGGCGGGATTACAATGAGCAGTTCTTC	CASSDGRDYNEQFF
TRBV20-1	many	TRBJ2-5	13	TRBD1	TGCAGTGCTAGTAAGGGACAGCAAGAGACCCAGTACTTC	CSASKGQQETQYF
TRBV20-1	.	TRBJ2-5	15	TRBD2	TGCAGTGCTAGGGGACTAGCCGGGAGTAGAGAGACCCAGTACTTC	CSARGLAGSRETQYF
TRBV3-1	many	TRBJ1-3	14	.	TGTGCCAGCAAGCAGACCAGCTCTGGAAACACCATATATTTT	CASKQTSSGNTIYF
TRBV24-1	many	TRBJ1-4	15	TRBD1	TGTGCCACCAGTGATTCCGGGACAGGGGTTGAAAAACTGTTTTTT	CATSDSGTGVEKLFF
TRBV20-1	.	TRBJ1-6	13	TRBD1	TGCAGTGCTCCCGGGACAGGGTATTCACCCCTCCACTTT	CSAPGTGYSPLHF
TRBV29-1	few	TRBJ2-1	15	.	TGCAGCGTAGCCTCCGGGACCAATGCATTCAACGAGCAGTTCTTC	CSVASGTNAFNEQFF
TRBV5-1	few	TRBJ2-1	18	.	TGCGCCAGCAGCTTGGAGGGGGTAGCGCGTACGACCTACAATGAGCAGTTCTTC	CASSLEGVARTTYNEQFF
TRBV5-1	few	TRBJ2-1	16	.	TGCGCCAGCAGCTTGTCTTTGGGGGTTTCCGGCAATGAGCAGTTCTTC	CASSLSLGVSGNEQFF
TRBV3-1	.	TRBJ2-1	15	.	TGTGCCAGCAGCCAAGGGGGAACGTTAAGCAATGAGCAGTTCTTC	CASSQGGTLSNEQFF
TRBV20-1	.	TRBJ2-5	12	.	TGCAGTGCTAGAGTTACGTCGGAGACCCAGTACTTC	CSARVTSETQYF
TRBV5-1	few	TRBJ2-5	14	.	TGCGCCAGCAGCCCCTCATGGGCGCTAGAGACCCAGTACTTC	CASSPSWALETQYF
TRBV15	many	TRBJ2-2	16	.	TGTGCCACCAGCAGAGATTCGAGAGTGGTCACCGGGGAGCTGTTTTTT	CATSRDSRVVTGELFF
TRBV14	.	TRBJ1-1	14	.	TGTGCCAGCAGCGCGAGCCACATGAACACTGAAGCTTTCTTT	CASSASHMNTEAFF
TRBV3-1	.	TRBJ2-7	14	.	TGTGCCAGCAGCCAAGTCCGGGGAGCCTACGAGCAGTACTTC	CASSQVRGAYEQYF